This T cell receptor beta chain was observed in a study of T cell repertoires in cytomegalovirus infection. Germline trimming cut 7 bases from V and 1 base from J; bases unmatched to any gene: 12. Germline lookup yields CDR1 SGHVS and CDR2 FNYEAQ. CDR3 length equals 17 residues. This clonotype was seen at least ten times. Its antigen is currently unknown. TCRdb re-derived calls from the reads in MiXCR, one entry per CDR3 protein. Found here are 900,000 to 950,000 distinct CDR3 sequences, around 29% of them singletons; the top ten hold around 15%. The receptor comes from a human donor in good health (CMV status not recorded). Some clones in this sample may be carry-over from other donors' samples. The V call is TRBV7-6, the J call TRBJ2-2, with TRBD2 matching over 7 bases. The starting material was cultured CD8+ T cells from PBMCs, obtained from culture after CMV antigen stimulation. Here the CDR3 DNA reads TGTGCCAGCATCCCCCCATATGGGACTAAGAACACCGGGGAGCTGTTTTTT. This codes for CASIPPYGTKNTGELFF.